This T cell receptor (beta chain) was captured by sequencing in a study of cytomegalovirus exposure and HLA in healthy donors. Study results and caveats: CMV antigen specificity of three CMV-associated chains was confirmed in vitro.

Assay used: immunoSEQ multiplex PCR; TCRdb lists only in-frame clones, some missing. The sample has 150,000 to 200,000 clones; roughly 83% are singletons. Notes on this clone: The antigen remains undetermined.

The CDR3 contains 15 residues. The junction had 6 bases not matched to a gene; V was cut back by 4 bases and J by 1 base. Looked up from germline, CDR1 is SGHRS and CDR2 is YFSETQ. The specimen was PBMCs. The J gene is TRBJ1-1, the V gene TRBV5-1, with 8 bases that match TRBD1. The clonotype comes from a young woman in good health and CMV-seronegative. CDR3 protein: CASSVFGQGNTEAFF. In DNA, the CDR3 is TGCGCCAGCAGCGTGTTTGGACAGGGGAACACTGAAGCTTTCTTT.